Below, 4 T cell receptor beta chains from the same sample are listed, as sequenced in a study of shared clonotypes between healthy human individuals (TCRdb year 2020). Libraries were built with the immunoSEQ multiplex PCR assay. The source is immuneACCESS, and TCRdb retained only in-frame sequences with V and J called. Part of the clones is not carried over; for the studies checked, unresolved V genes explain less than half of this, and the remainder is unexplained. Present in this sample are over a million clones, approximately 80% of which were seen just once. The ten largest clones capture 0.61% of the sample. Source material: memory CD4+ T cells from PBMCs. The cell subset or site label corresponds to: CD45RA-negative fraction. The receptor set was obtained from a man aged 18 to 35 in good health. Some clones in this sample may be carry-over from other donors' samples.

This clone appeared once. The chain has TRBV5-1 and TRBJ1-5; D ambiguous. CDR3 size: 9 residues. Per germline, CDR1 SGHRS and CDR2 YFSETQ. Trimming pared 2 bases from V and 10 bases from J, leaving 1 base between. CDR3 loop: CASSLPQHF. The CDR3 DNA follows: TGCGCCAGCAGCTTACCCCAGCATTTT. Variable domain in full (rest from reference TRBV5-1 and TRBJ1-5): KAGVTQTPRYLIKTRGQQVTLSCSPISGHRSVSWYQQTPGQGLQFLFEYFSETQRNKGNFPGRFSGRQFSNSRSEMNVSTLELGDSALYLCASSLPQHFGDGTRLSIL.

The rearrangement links TRBV28 to TRBJ2-7; TRBD1 aligns across 9 bases. The CDR3 is 16 amino acids. Trimming took 6 bases from V and 1 from J; bases not matched to a gene: 10. Per the germline V gene, CDR1 is MDHEN and CDR2 is SYDVKM. CDR3 sequence: CASSQFGGQGSYEQYF. For the CDR3, the DNA is TGTGCCAGCAGCCAATTTGGTGGACAGGGGTCCTACGAGCAGTACTTC. The whole variable domain, filled in from reference TRBV28 and TRBJ2-7, reads DVKVTQSSRYLVKRTGEKVFLECVQDMDHENMFWYRQDPGLGLRLIYFSYDVKMKEKGDIPEGYSVSREKKERFSLILESASTNQTSMYLCASSQFGGQGSYEQYFGPGTRLTVT.

The V and J genes are TRBV2 and TRBJ1-1, with D maybe TRBD1 (5 bases). V lost 5 bases to trimming and J lost 0 bases, with 13 bases between them. CDR1 and CDR2 from the germline V gene are SNHLY and FYNNEI. The CDR3 spans 15 residues. CDR3 bases: TGTGCCAGCAGTCTTCAGGGAGCGATGAACACTGAAGCTTTCTTT. As protein: CASSLQGAMNTEAFF.

The chain links TRBV5-1 to TRBJ1-1; 9 bases fit TRBD1. Germline V gene data show CDR1 as SGHRS and CDR2 as YFSETQ. The CDR3 loop spans 15 amino acids. V shed 5 bases, J shed 1 base, and the junction held 6 bases outside the gene matches. The CDR3 nucleotides read TGCGCCAGCAGTTGGGACAGGGAAACGAACACTGAAGCTTTCTTT. Translation: CASSWDRETNTEAFF.